Following are 12 T cell receptor beta chains from one sample sequenced in a study of CD8 T cells in ankylosing spondylitis. No antigens are known for them. General study results and limits: Characteristic, it appeared, of ankylosing spondylitis blood was a TCR beta motif of several highly homologous variants.

One entry per CDR3 protein, called by TCRdb with MiXCR from the 5' RACE reads. There are about 540,000 distinct CDR3 sequences in the sample; roughly an eighth occur only once, and under 7.5% lies in the top ten. The sequenced sample consisted of blood, either unsorted or a sorted T cell fraction (not recorded which). Source of these receptors: a male donor with ankylosing spondylitis.

The genes are TRBV14 and TRBJ1-5; D unclear. Trimming took off 1 base at V and 4 bases at J, with 8 bases between the two ends. This CDR3 has 14 residues. Germline V gives CDR1 SGHDN, CDR2 FVKESK. In DNA form, the CDR3 reads TGTGCCAGCAGCCAAGGCACACGGAATCAGCCCCAGCATTTT. Translating gives CASSQGTRNQPQHF.

This clonotype was seen a handful of times. V and J are TRBV3-1 and TRBJ2-2, with D unclear. The CDR3 consists of 14 residues. The germline gives CDR1 LGHDT, CDR2 YNNKEL (reference sequence). Trimming removed 1 base from V and 4 bases from J, with 7 bases in between. CDR3 amino acids: CASSQGGGTGELFF. As DNA, the CDR3 is TGTGCCAGCAGCCAAGGAGGCGGCACCGGGGAGCTGTTTTTT.

The chain combines TRBV6-1 with TRBJ1-1; 8 positions agree with TRBD1. Trimming took 4 bases from V and 7 from J; bases not matched to a gene: 8. Germline loops: CDR1 MNHNS, CDR2 SASEGT. The CDR3 has 14 amino acids. In DNA form, the CDR3 reads TGTGCCAGCAGTGCCACTCGGACAGGGTTTGAAGCTTTCTTT. Translated: CASSATRTGFEAFF.

In its sample, this clonotype was seen a few times. The rearrangement joins TRBV20-1 to TRBJ1-2; 7 nucleotides agree with TRBD1. The CDR3 loop spans 14 amino acids. Germline V gives CDR1 DFQATT, CDR2 SNEGSKA (reference sequence). The junction had 18 bases not matched to a gene; V was cut back by 3 bases and J by 14 bases. Written as DNA, the CDR3 is TGCAGTGCTAGGAAGGTGGCAGGGGGGCCAGGAGGGACCTTC. Translating it yields CSARKVAGGPGGTF.

This clonotype was seen repeatedly, ten times or more. In nucleotides, the CDR3 is TGTGCCAGCAGCCGAGGCGGACTAGCGGAGGACAATGAGCAGTTCTTC. Protein: CASSRGGLAEDNEQFF. V gene TRBV7-9 combines with J gene TRBJ2-1; 10 bases line up with TRBD2. The CDR3 sequence is 16 residues long. The J segment lost 5 bases and the V segment lost 5 bases, leaving 9 bases of the junction unmatched. The germline gives CDR1 SEHNR, CDR2 FQNEAQ (reference sequence).

There are a few counts of this clonotype. This CDR3 is CASSRTSGRRSGEQYF. The DNA of the CDR3 is TGTGCCAGCAGCAGGACTAGCGGGAGGCGCTCCGGCGAGCAGTACTTC. V and J are TRBV9 and TRBJ2-7, with 14 bases lining up with TRBD2. V was pared by 4 bases and J by 6 bases, with 9 bases of the junction left unmatched. This CDR3 has 16 amino acids. Germline V CDR1 and CDR2: SGDLS, YYNGEE.

This chain joins TRBV10-3 and TRBJ1-1, with D tentatively TRBD1 (5 bases). Between the trimmed V and J ends, which lost 3 bases and 1 base, there was a span of 21 bases. Germline V gene lookup returns CDR1 ENHRY and CDR2 SYGVKD. This CDR3 has 18 residues. CDR3 DNA sequence: TGTGCCATCAGTGATCGGGGGTTTGGTAGACCCAAGAACACTGAAGCTTTCTTT. This sequence encodes CAISDRGFGRPKNTEAFF.

This clonotype was counted a few times. The V gene is TRBV6-5, the J gene TRBJ2-1; 9 bases are a match to TRBD2. The CDR3 totals 16 residues. From germline, CDR1 is MNHEY and CDR2 SVGAGI. V dropped 2 bases and J dropped 4; count of bases not matched to a gene: 6. DNA for the CDR3: TGTGCCAGCAGTTACCCACTAGCGGGTGCGTACAATGAGCAGTTCTTC. It encodes CASSYPLAGAYNEQFF.

V and J are TRBV6-2 or TRBV6-3 and TRBJ2-1; the D is unclear. Germline-derived CDR1 and CDR2 are MNHEY and SVGEGT. Trimming took 0 bases from V and 10 from J, leaving 7 bases between them. There are 12 residues in the CDR3. This chain's CDR3 is CASSYSGAEQFF. Written as DNA, the CDR3 is TGTGCCAGCAGTTACTCGGGCGCAGAGCAGTTCTTC.

This clonotype was picked up a small number of times. This chain links TRBV11-2 with TRBJ2-1, with TRBD2 matching 10 bases. V gave up 1 base and J gave up 4 bases; unmatched junction bases: 7. CDR1 SGHAT and CDR2 FQNNGV come from the germline V gene. The CDR3 runs 17 residues. DNA of the CDR3: TGTGCCAGCAGCTTAGCCCCCTATAGCGGGAGGTACAATGAGCAGTTCTTC. Translation gives CASSLAPYSGRYNEQFF.

Worth noting for this clonotype: Since a much larger clone is just one base distant, this may be a read error. The chain recombines TRBV4-2 with TRBJ2-5; D might be TRBD2 (5 bases). This CDR3 has 15 residues. CDR1 LGHNA and CDR2 YNFKEQ come from the germline V gene. Trimming pared 0 bases from V and 5 bases from J, leaving 13 bases between. Here the CDR3 reads CASSQEGSSWETQYF. CDR3 sequence (DNA): TGTGCCAGCAGCCAAGAAGGGTCTAGCTGGGAGACCCAGTACTTC.

The chain combines TRBV20-1 with TRBJ2-4, with D perhaps matching TRBD2 (5 bases). Germline CDR1 reads DFQATT; CDR2 reads SNEGSKA (reference sequence). This CDR3 is 11 amino acids long. V lost 3 bases and J lost 8, with 8 bases in between. The CDR3 sequence is CSASRGDIQYF. Here the CDR3 DNA reads TGCAGTGCTAGTCGGGGAGACATTCAGTACTTC.